The 27 T cell receptor beta chains below all came from one sample that was sequenced in a study of identifying expanded T cells in peripheral blood. Measured with immunoSEQ multiplex PCR; TCRdb has only the in-frame clones, and not every one. The sample has around 70,000 clones, under 90% seen once; the top ten hold over 2.5%. Source material: blood. The receptors originated from a person aged 18 to 70 in good health.

This clone was seen only once. V and J are TRBV11-2 and TRBJ2-7; D perhaps matches TRBD2 (6 bases). The germline V and J ends were trimmed by 1 base and 3 bases, with 13 bases remaining between them. The CDR3 is 15 amino acids. Germline V lookup: CDR1 SGHAT, CDR2 FQNNGV. CDR3 in DNA: TGTGCCAGCAGCTTAGGATATTCCGGGAGCTACGAGCAGTACTTC. Translating gives CASSLGYSGSYEQYF.

The chain carries TRBV25-1 and TRBJ2-7, with 12 nucleotides matching TRBD2. This CDR3 has 14 residues. The ends lost 6 bases at V and 5 bases at J; junction bases unmatched: 5. Per the germline V gene, CDR1 is MGHDK and CDR2 is SYGVNS. The CDR3 protein is CASSLAGGRDEQYF. CDR3 in DNA: TGTGCCAGCAGCCTAGCGGGGGGGAGGGACGAGCAGTACTTC.

The V gene is TRBV7-8, the J gene TRBJ2-1; 7 bases match TRBD2. V shed 6 bases, J shed 4 bases, and the junction held 15 bases outside the gene matches. Looked up from germline, CDR1 is SGHVS and CDR2 is FQNEAQ. CDR3 size: 17 residues. CDR3: CASSPSLRLASYNEQFF. CDR3 bases: TGTGCCAGCAGTCCATCCCTTAGACTAGCCTCTTACAATGAGCAGTTCTTC. The variable domain in full, completed from reference TRBV7-8 and TRBJ2-1, reads GAGVSQSPRYKVAKRGQDVALRCDPISGHVSLFWYQQALGQGPEFLTYFQNEAQLDKSGLPSDRFFAERPEGSVSTLKIQRTQQEDSAVYLCASSPSLRLASYNEQFFGPGTRLTVL.

This clone was found a few times. The gene calls are TRBV19 and TRBJ1-5, with 10 positions matching TRBD1. Germline CDR1 and CDR2: LNHDA and SQIVND (reference sequence). Trimming took 9 bases from V and 5 from J; bases not matched to a gene: 7. The CDR3 sequence is 14 residues long. The CDR3 spells CASRGQGNYQPQHF. CDR3 nucleotide sequence: TGTGCCAGCAGGGGACAGGGGAATTATCAGCCCCAGCATTTT.

Here the CDR3 DNA reads TGTGCCAGCAGTGATCGGGGGGATAGCAATCAGCCCCAGCATTTT. It translates to CASSDRGDSNQPQHF. The gene calls are TRBV2 and TRBJ1-5; D may be TRBD1 (5 bases). Germline-derived CDR1 and CDR2 are SNHLY and FYNNEI. The ends were cut back, 3 bases at V and 0 bases at J, with 9 bases in the middle. CDR3 length: 15 residues.

This chain connects TRBV6-5 to TRBJ1-2; D not resolved. Trimming removed 0 bases at V and 7 bases at J, with 12 bases between. The CDR3 has 14 amino acids. Germline loops: CDR1 MNHEY, CDR2 SVGAGI. The DNA for the CDR3 is TGTGCCAGCAGTTACTCGTCCGGGGTTGGTGGCTACACCTTC. Translated, it gives CASSYSSGVGGYTF.

The rearrangement uses TRBV6-5 and TRBJ1-1; 7 bases match TRBD1. J gave up 1 base and V 5 bases, and 1 base lay outside the gene matches. The CDR3 extends over 13 amino acids. CDR1 and CDR2 from the germline V gene are MNHEY and SVGAGI. The CDR3 is CASSRQGNTEAFF. The CDR3 nucleotides read TGTGCCAGCAGTAGACAGGGGAACACTGAAGCTTTCTTT.

CDR3 region: CASSLNPQGEQFF. DNA for the CDR3: TGTGCCAGCAGCTTAAACCCCCAGGGTGAGCAGTTCTTC. The chain combines TRBV7-3 with TRBJ2-1; weak D call: TRBD1 (5 bases). V was clipped by 1 base and J by 9 bases, with 10 bases between them. CDR3 length: 13 amino acids. The germline V gene encodes CDR1 SGHTA and CDR2 FQGTGA.

This clone was detected once. Other DNA sequences from this sample encode an identical CDR3 as well. The CDR3 protein is CASSPGQGSEQYF. The CDR3 DNA reads TGTGCCAGCTCACCGGGACAGGGGTCCGAGCAGTACTTC. The J gene is TRBJ2-7, the V gene TRBV18, with TRBD1 identical over 10 bases. The length of the CDR3 is 13 residues. The germline gives CDR1 KGHSH, CDR2 LQKENI. Germline trimming cut 3 bases from V and 6 bases from J; bases unmatched to any gene: 2. The full variable domain, rest sourced from reference TRBV18 and TRBJ2-7, is NAGVMQNPRHLVRRRGQEARLRCSPMKGHSHVYWYRQLPEEGLKFMVYLQKENIIDESGMPKERFSAEFPKEGPSILRIQQVVRGDSAAYFCASSPGQGSEQYFGPGTRLTVT.

This chain connects TRBV4-2 to TRBJ2-7, with D perhaps TRBD1 or TRBD2 (5 bases each). The ends were cut back, 2 bases at V and 5 bases at J, with 16 bases in the middle. This CDR3 is built from 15 residues. Germline assignment: CDR1 LGHNA and CDR2 YNFKEQ. CDR3 region: CASSQPGQRGDEQYF. DNA of the CDR3: TGTGCCAGCAGCCAACCCGGGCAGAGGGGTGACGAGCAGTACTTC.

The rearrangement joins TRBV5-1 to TRBJ2-5, with 8 bases that match TRBD1. The CDR3 is 14 residues long. The germline gives CDR1 SGHRS, CDR2 YFSETQ. V trimming: 3 bases; J trimming: 3 bases; junction bases outside the gene matches: 4. The CDR3 DNA is TGCGCCAGCAGCTCCATGGACAGGGAAGAGACCCAGTACTTC. Translated: CASSSMDREETQYF.

This sequence joins TRBV18 and TRBJ2-3; 8 bases match TRBD1. With V trimmed by 2 bases and J by 4 bases, 5 bases remained unmatched. The CDR3 loop spans 15 amino acids. Germline CDR1 is KGHSH and CDR2 is LQKENI. The DNA of the CDR3 is TGTGCCAGCTCACCAAGTCAACAGGGGGCAGATACGCAGTATTTT. Translated, it gives CASSPSQQGADTQYF.

V gene TRBV13 combines with J gene TRBJ2-1; D is unclear. Germline V gene lookup returns CDR1 PRHDT and CDR2 FYEKMQ (reference sequence). The CDR3 runs 14 residues. Trimming shortened V by 1 base and J by 8 bases, and 12 bases separated the two germline ends. The chain's CDR3 is CASSLVHRNDEQFF. For the CDR3, the DNA is TGTGCCAGCAGCTTAGTACACCGGAACGATGAGCAGTTCTTC.

J is TRBJ2-3 and V is TRBV2; D is perhaps TRBD1 (5 bases). The CDR3 has 14 amino acids. Germline values: CDR1 SNHLY, CDR2 FYNNEI. Between the trimmed V and J ends, which lost 5 bases and 0 bases, there was a span of 9 bases. The CDR3 nucleotides are TGTGCCAGCAGTAGCAGGGCGAGCACAGATACGCAGTATTTT. It translates to CASSSRASTDTQYF.

The J gene is TRBJ1-2, the V gene TRBV6-5, with no clear D. In germline, CDR1 is MNHEY, CDR2 SVGAGI. The CDR3 covers 13 residues. The V end was cut by 3 bases, the J end by 3 bases, with 8 bases between. CDR3 DNA: TGTGCCAGCAGTTATAACAGAGACTATGGCTACACCTTC. Its protein product is CASSYNRDYGYTF.

This chain joins TRBV6-1 and TRBJ2-2; D unresolved. The germline V and J ends were trimmed by 5 bases and 3 bases, with 7 bases remaining between them. Germline loops: CDR1 MNHNS, CDR2 SASEGT. The CDR3 sequence is 13 residues long. CDR3 DNA: TGTGCCAGCAGTAACTGGGACACCGGGGAGCTGTTTTTT. This translates into CASSNWDTGELFF.

V and J are TRBV30 and TRBJ2-5; the match to TRBD2 covers 15 bases. Trimming took 3 bases from V and 5 from J; bases not matched to a gene: 13. The CDR3 is 18 amino acids. The V gene's germline CDR1 is GTSNPN and CDR2 SVGIG (reference sequence). This chain's CDR3 is CAWSNLGLAGGRGETQYF. DNA of the CDR3: TGTGCCTGGAGCAACCTGGGACTAGCGGGGGGCCGGGGGGAGACCCAGTACTTC.

This chain connects TRBV21-1 to TRBJ1-2. TRBV21-1 is a recognized pseudogene. The CDR3 is 12 residues long. The CDR3 sequence: CASTGTVYGYTF. DNA of the CDR3: TGTGCCAGCACCGGGACCGTATATGGCTACACCTTC.

This chain joins TRBV18 and TRBJ2-6; D call uncertain. Germline assignment: CDR1 KGHSH and CDR2 LQKENI. The CDR3 covers 15 residues. The V gene lost 3 bases and the J gene lost 1 base, with 7 bases spanning the gap. The CDR3 here is CASSPTASGANVLTF. The CDR3 nucleotides are TGTGCCAGCTCACCTACAGCGTCTGGGGCCAACGTCCTGACTTTC.

The gene calls are TRBV19 and TRBJ1-4, with 9 bases that match TRBD1. Germline V gene lookup returns CDR1 LNHDA and CDR2 SQIVND (reference sequence). Trimming cost V 3 bases and J 8 bases; bases outside gene matches: 10. This CDR3 is built from 16 residues. The DNA of the CDR3 is TGTGCCAGTAGTATGGAAACAGGGGGCGCATACGAAAAACTGTTTTTT. Protein product: CASSMETGGAYEKLFF.

CDR3 loop: CASSNQGDLGQPQHF. The CDR3 DNA reads TGTGCCAGCAGTAACCAGGGGGATTTGGGTCAGCCCCAGCATTTT. The rearrangement links TRBV28 to TRBJ1-5; 7 positions agree with TRBD1. V dropped 5 bases and J dropped 6; count of bases not matched to a gene: 10. CDR3 length equals 15 residues. From germline, CDR1 is MDHEN and CDR2 SYDVKM.

The J gene is TRBJ1-2, the V gene TRBV4-1, with D perhaps matching TRBD1 (5 bases). The germline V gene encodes CDR1 MGHRA and CDR2 YSYEKL. V was trimmed by 1 base and J by 5 bases, leaving 23 bases between them. The CDR3 extends over 18 amino acids. CDR3 amino acids: CASSQGLRDHYRSYGYTF. The CDR3 DNA reads as TGCGCCAGCAGCCAAGGACTCCGGGACCACTATCGTTCGTATGGCTACACCTTC.

V and J are TRBV6-5 and TRBJ2-5, with 9 nucleotides matching TRBD1. In germline, CDR1 is MNHEY, CDR2 SVGAGI. After removal of 6 bases from V and 4 bases from J, the junction contained 3 bases not matched to a gene. This CDR3 is built from 13 residues. The DNA of the CDR3 is TGTGCCAGCAGACGACAGGGGGGAGAGACCCAGTACTTC. Its protein is CASRRQGGETQYF.

The chain is built from TRBV4-2 and TRBJ2-5; possible D gene TRBD1, 6 bases. Trimming took off 0 bases at V and 4 bases at J, with 6 bases between the two ends. This CDR3 comprises 13 residues. Germline V gene sequence: CDR1 LGHNA, CDR2 YNFKEQ. The CDR3 reads CASSQEDRETQYF. DNA for the CDR3: TGTGCCAGCAGCCAAGAGGACAGAGAGACCCAGTACTTC.

The V and J genes are TRBV29-1 and TRBJ2-1; TRBD1 is a possible D gene (5 bases). This CDR3 is built from 15 residues. V lost 6 bases and J lost 0, with 15 bases in between. Per the germline V gene, CDR1 is SQVTM and CDR2 is ANQGSEA. The CDR3 loop reads CSVELGASSYNEQFF. The CDR3 DNA sequence: TGCAGCGTCGAATTAGGGGCGAGCTCCTACAATGAGCAGTTCTTC.

The chain carries TRBV19 and TRBJ2-2, with 9 bases lining up with TRBD2. CDR1 and CDR2 (germline): LNHDA, SQIVND (reference sequence). The CDR3 totals 18 residues. V lost 8 bases and J lost 1; bases outside the gene matches: 14. CDR3 protein: CASEGTSLIGLNTGELFF. In nucleotides, the CDR3 is TGTGCCAGTGAGGGGACTAGCCTCATAGGCTTGAACACCGGGGAGCTGTTTTTT.

The chain has TRBV7-3 and TRBJ2-5; 14 bases are a match to TRBD2. The length of the CDR3 is 17 residues. J was trimmed by 5 bases and V by 0 bases; bases with no gene match: 5. Germline V gene sequence: CDR1 SGHTA, CDR2 FQGTGA. The CDR3 here is CASSLTGTSGRWETQYF. The CDR3 DNA follows: TGTGCCAGCAGCTTAACGGGGACTAGCGGGAGATGGGAGACCCAGTACTTC.